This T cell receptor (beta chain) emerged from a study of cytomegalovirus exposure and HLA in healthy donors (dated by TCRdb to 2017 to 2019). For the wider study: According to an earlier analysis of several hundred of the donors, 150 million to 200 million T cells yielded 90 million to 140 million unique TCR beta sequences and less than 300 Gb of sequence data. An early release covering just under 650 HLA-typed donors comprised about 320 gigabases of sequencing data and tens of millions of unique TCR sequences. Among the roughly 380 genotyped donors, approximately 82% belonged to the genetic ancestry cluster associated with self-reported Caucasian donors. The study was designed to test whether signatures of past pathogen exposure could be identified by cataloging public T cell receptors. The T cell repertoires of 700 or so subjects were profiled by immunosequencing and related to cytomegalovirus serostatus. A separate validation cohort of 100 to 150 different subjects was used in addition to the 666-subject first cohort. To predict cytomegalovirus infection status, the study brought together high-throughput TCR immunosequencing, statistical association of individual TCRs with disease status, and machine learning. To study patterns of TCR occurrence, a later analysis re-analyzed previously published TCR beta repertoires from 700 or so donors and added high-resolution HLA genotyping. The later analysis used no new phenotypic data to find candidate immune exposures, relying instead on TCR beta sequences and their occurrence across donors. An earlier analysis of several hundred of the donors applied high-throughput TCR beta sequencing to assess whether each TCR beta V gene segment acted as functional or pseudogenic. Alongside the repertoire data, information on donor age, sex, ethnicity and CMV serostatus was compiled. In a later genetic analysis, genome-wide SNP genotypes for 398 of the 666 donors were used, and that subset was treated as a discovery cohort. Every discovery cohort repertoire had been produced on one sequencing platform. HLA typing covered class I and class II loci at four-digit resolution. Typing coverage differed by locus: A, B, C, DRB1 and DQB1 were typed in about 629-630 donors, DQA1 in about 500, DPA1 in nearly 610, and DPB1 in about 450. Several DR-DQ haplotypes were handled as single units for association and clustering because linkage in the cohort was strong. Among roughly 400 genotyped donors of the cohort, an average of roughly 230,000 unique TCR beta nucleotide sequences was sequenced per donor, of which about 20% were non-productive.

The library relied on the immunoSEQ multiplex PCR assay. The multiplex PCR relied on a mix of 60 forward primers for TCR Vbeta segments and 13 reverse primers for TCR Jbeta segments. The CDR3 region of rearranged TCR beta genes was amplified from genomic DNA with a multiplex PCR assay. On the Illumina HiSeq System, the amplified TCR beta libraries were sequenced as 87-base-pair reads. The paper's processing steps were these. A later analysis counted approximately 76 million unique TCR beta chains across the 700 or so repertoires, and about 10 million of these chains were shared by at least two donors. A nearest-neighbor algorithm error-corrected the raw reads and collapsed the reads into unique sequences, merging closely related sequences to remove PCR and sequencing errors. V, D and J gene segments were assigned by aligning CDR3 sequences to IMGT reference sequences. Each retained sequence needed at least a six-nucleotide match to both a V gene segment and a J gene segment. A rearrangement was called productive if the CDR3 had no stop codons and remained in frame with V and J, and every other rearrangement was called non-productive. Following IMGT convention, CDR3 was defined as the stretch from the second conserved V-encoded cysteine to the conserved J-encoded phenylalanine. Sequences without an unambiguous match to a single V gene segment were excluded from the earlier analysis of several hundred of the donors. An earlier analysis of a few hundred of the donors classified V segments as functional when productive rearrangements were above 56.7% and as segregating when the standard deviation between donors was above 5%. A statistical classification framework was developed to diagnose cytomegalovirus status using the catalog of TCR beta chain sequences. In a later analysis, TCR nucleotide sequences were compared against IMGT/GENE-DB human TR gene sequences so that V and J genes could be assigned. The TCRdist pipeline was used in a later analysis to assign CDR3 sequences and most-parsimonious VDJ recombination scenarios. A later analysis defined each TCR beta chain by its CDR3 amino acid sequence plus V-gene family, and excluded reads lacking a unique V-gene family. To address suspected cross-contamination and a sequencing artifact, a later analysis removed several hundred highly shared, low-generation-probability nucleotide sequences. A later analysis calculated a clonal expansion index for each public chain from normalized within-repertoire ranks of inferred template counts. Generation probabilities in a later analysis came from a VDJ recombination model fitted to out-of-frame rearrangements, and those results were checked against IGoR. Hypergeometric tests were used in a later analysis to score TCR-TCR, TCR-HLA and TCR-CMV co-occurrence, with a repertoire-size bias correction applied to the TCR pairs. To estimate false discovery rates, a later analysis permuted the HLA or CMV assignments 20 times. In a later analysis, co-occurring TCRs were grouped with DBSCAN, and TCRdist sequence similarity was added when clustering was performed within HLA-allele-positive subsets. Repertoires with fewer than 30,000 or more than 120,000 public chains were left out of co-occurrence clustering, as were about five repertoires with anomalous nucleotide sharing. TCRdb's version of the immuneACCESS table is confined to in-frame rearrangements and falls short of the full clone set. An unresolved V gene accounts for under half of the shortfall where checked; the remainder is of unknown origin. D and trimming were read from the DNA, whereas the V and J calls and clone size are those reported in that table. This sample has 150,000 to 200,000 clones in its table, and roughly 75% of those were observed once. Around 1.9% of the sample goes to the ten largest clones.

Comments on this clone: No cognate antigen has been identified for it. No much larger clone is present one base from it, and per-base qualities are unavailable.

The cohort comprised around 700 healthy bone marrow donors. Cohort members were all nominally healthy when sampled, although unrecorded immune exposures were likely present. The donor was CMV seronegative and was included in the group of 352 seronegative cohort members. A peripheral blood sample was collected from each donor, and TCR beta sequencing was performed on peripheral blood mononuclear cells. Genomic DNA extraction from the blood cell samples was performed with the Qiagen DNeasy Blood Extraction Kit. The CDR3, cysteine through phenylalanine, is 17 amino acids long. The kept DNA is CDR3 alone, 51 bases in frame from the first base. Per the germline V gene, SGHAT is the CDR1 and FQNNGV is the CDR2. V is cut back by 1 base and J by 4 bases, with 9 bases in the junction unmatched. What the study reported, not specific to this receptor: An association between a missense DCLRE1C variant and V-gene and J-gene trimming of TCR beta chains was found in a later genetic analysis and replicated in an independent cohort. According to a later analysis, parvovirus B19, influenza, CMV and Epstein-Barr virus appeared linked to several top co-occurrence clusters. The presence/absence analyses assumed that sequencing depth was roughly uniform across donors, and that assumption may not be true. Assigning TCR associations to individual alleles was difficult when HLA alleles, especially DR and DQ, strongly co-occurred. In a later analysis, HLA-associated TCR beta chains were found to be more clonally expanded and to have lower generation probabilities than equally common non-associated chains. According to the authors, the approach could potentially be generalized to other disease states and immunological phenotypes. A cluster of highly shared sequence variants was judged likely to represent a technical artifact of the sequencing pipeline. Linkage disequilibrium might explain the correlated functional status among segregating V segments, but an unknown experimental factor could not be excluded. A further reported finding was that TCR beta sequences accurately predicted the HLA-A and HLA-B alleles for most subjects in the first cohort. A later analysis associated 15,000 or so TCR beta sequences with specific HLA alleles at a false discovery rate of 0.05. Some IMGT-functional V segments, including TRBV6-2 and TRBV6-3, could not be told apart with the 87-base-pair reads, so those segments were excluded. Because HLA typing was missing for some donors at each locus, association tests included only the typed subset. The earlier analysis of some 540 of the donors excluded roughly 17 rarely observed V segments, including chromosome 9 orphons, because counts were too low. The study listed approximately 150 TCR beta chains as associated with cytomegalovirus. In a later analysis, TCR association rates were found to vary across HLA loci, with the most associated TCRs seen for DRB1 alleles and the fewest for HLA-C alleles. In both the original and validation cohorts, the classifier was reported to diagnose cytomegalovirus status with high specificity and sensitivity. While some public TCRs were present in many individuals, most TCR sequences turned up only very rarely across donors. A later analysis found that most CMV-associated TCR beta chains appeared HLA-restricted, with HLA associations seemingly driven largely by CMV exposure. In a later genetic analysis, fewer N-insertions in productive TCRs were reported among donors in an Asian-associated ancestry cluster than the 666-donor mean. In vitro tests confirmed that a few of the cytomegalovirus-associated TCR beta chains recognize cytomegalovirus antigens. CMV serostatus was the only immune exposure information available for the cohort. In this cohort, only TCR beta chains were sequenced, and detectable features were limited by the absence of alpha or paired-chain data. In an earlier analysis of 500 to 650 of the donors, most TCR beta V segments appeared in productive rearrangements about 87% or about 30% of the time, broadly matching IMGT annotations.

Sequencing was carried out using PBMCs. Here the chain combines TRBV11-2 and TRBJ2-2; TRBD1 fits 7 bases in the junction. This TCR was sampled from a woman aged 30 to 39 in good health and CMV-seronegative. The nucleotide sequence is TGTGCCAGCAGCTTAGGGGACAGCGCAAGGCGCACCGGGGAGCTGTTTTTT. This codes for CASSLGDSARRTGELFF.